This T cell receptor (beta chain) was documented in a study of blood T cell repertoires in COVID-19. TCRdb's table, derived via immunoSEQ multiplex PCR, lists solely in-frame clones and lacks some. The repertoire consists of roughly 160,000 clones, with 84% occurring once and the leading ten covering roughly 2.7%. In germline, CDR1 is SGHTA, CDR2 FQGTGA. Trimming removed 5 bases from V and 5 bases from J; junction bases left unmatched: 3. There are 15 residues in the CDR3. The TCR originated in a woman older than 75 with COVID-19, enrolled during active disease. This chain links TRBV7-3 with TRBJ2-3; TRBD2 matches at 14 bases. Sequencing was carried out using peripheral blood. The DNA for the CDR3 is TGTGCCAGCAGCCCGGGACTAGCGGGAGTAGATACGCAGTATTTT. It codes for CASSPGLAGVDTQYF.